A selection of T cell receptor beta chains follows, all from one sample in a study of T and B cells in COVID-19 patients. MiXCR was run by TCRdb on the multiplex PCR reads, yielding one entry per CDR3 protein. The sample lists about 16,000 distinct CDR3 sequences, approximately 26% seen once, with about 3% in the top ten. Material: blood. Receptors were obtained from a human donor who had recovered from COVID-19. Each CDR3 is given with its conserved first and last residue.

j_call,v_call,cdr3_aa
TRBJ2-3,TRBV15,CATSEGGGGGADTQYF
TRBJ2-3,TRBV19,CASSQTRDTQYF
TRBJ2-1,TRBV7-2,CASPSSQGSYNEQFF
TRBJ1-1,TRBV6-2/TRBV6-3,CASSYSRNTEAFF
TRBJ1-2,TRBV5-5,CASSLESGVYGYTF
TRBJ1-2,TRBV10-2,CASKGHSPIYGYTF
TRBJ2-4,TRBV27,CASSYTGVAKNIQYF
TRBJ2-1,TRBV29-1,CSVVGDTENYNEQFF
TRBJ1-5,TRBV19,CASTTGGGQPQHF
TRBJ1-1,TRBV5-4,CASSSQGQQGTEAFF
TRBJ2-1,TRBV20-1,CSATGPSYNEQFF
TRBJ2-7,TRBV7-2,CASSLGFYEQYF
TRBJ1-2,TRBV19,CASINVGGVYGYTF
TRBJ1-5,TRBV12-3/TRBV12-4,CASSLGQGRQPQHF
TRBJ2-5,TRBV6-2/TRBV6-3,CASSYATLLAGERETQYF
TRBJ1-4,TRBV7-9,CASSPKSWRSEKLFF
TRBJ2-5,TRBV6-5,CASRLGPAPRETQYF
TRBJ2-2,TRBV6-1,CASSESTGTGGEELFF
TRBJ2-3,TRBV12-3/TRBV12-4,CASSFADPDTQYF
TRBJ1-6,TRBV7-9,CATPRGSPLHF
TRBJ2-5,TRBV20-1,CSARPLAAGETQYF
TRBJ1-1,TRBV29-1,CSVAGSGTEAFF
TRBJ2-7,TRBV19,CASSGAGQGMYEQYF
TRBJ2-1,TRBV10-3,CAISESTGGEFF
TRBJ2-5,TRBV27,CASSFRAGGLETQYF
TRBJ2-7,TRBV27,CASSLDRGLFYEQYF
TRBJ2-2,TRBV27,CASKGDRRGTGELFF
TRBJ1-1,TRBV5-4,CASSLLGGDTEAFF
TRBJ1-5,TRBV12-3/TRBV12-4,CASSRRGIGHQPQHF
TRBJ2-3,TRBV6-6,CASSYRETDTQYF
TRBJ2-6,TRBV6-6,CASSSGTGGDSGANVLTF
TRBJ2-3,TRBV12-3/TRBV12-4,CASSQLTTDTQYF
TRBJ2-7,TRBV18,CASSPPQGYEQYF
TRBJ2-3,TRBV25-1,CASSRTGRTDTQYF
TRBJ2-1,TRBV6-4,CASSRTSGGGNEQFF
TRBJ2-1,TRBV28,CASSLSLAGQFF
TRBJ1-1,TRBV14,CASTQDGARDLRTEAFF
TRBJ2-6,TRBV27,CASSSRTGGSGANVLTF
TRBJ2-1,TRBV19,CASSMSGGRGEQFF
TRBJ2-1,TRBV5-1,CASSRGQGGYNEQFF
TRBJ1-6,TRBV19,CASSISHQYSPLHF
TRBJ2-7,TRBV6-5,CASSRDRGQIEQYF
TRBJ2-3,TRBV5-3,CASSREGLAGGNTQYF
TRBJ1-3,TRBV6-2/TRBV6-3,CASSYSNDRFPGNTIYF
TRBJ1-4,TRBV29-1,CSALGGTSEKLFF
TRBJ2-7,TRBV12-3/TRBV12-4,CASSFYSTTGTGVIYEQYF
TRBJ2-7,TRBV6-6,CASSYGVDLIRVQYF
TRBJ1-6,TRBV20-1,CSARMAHSIDNSPLHF
TRBJ2-1,TRBV6-5,CASSYAQREQFF
TRBJ2-3,TRBV19,CASSTRAGKADTQYF
TRBJ2-7,TRBV19,CASTAPRGRGSSEQYF
TRBJ1-1,TRBV19,CASSPQGARSTEAFF
TRBJ1-2,TRBV5-6,CASSFAGAMGYTF
TRBJ2-3,TRBV6-4,CASRRGSGSADTQYF